The next 22 T cell receptor beta chains were all read from a single sample in a study of CD8 T cells in Susac syndrome. Roughly 0.45 to 1 ug RNA was reverse transcribed with random hexamers. TCRdb redid the calling of the immunoSEQ multiplex PCR reads with MiXCR, one entry per CDR3 protein. There are about 290,000 distinct CDR3 sequences in the sample; about nine tenths occur only once, and approximately 0.18% lies in the top ten. The sample comprised CD8+ T cells from PBMCs. All receptors derive from a human donor with multiple sclerosis.

The chain recombines TRBV4-3 with TRBJ2-3; D might be TRBD2 (7 bases). The CDR3 is made up of 17 amino acids. V shed 2 bases and J shed 5 bases, with 20 bases lying between them. Germline V gene lookup returns CDR1 LGHNA and CDR2 YSLEER. Written as DNA, the CDR3 is TGCGCCAGCAGCCAATTCGGCGGGGGCCTGGATAGAGATACGCAGTATTTT. Translated: CASSQFGGGLDRDTQYF.

CDR3 sequence (DNA): TGCAGTGCTAGAGGTAGCGGGGGGCCATTATACAATGAGCAGTTCTTC. As protein: CSARGSGGPLYNEQFF. The chain has TRBV20-1 and TRBJ2-1; 10 nucleotides agree with TRBD2. The trim removed 1 base at V and 4 bases at J, leaving 7 bases unmatched. The germline CDR1 and CDR2 sequences are DFQATT and SNEGSKA (reference sequence). This CDR3 region has 16 residues.

V gene TRBV30 combines with J gene TRBJ2-3, with no clear D. Per germline, CDR1 GTSNPN and CDR2 SVGIG (reference sequence). V was pared by 1 base and J by 6 bases, with 2 bases between. The CDR3 loop spans 10 amino acids. The CDR3 loop is CAWSGDTQYF. As DNA, the CDR3 is TGTGCCTGGAGTGGGGATACGCAGTATTTT.

This chain uses TRBV20-1 with TRBJ2-5; 10 positions match TRBD1. Per the germline V gene, CDR1 is DFQATT and CDR2 is SNEGSKA (reference sequence). The CDR3 runs to 14 residues. With 3 bases clipped from V and 2 bases from J, the junction kept 3 bases outside the gene matches. The chain's CDR3 is CSARGTGAQETQYF. CDR3 nucleotide sequence: TGCAGTGCTAGGGGGACAGGGGCGCAAGAGACCCAGTACTTC.

A single count supports this clonotype. J is TRBJ1-4 and V is TRBV7-9; weak D call: TRBD1 (6 bases). V was cut by 5 bases and J by 8 bases, with 18 bases left in between. Germline V gene lookup returns CDR1 SEHNR and CDR2 FQNEAQ (reference sequence). The CDR3 spans 15 residues. The DNA for the CDR3 is TGTGCCAGCAGCCCAACCGAGGGGGTAGGAGAAAAACTGTTTTTT. This sequence encodes CASSPTEGVGEKLFF.

This clonotype has a handful of counts. CDR3 amino acids: CASSRVGNQPQHF. Written as DNA, the CDR3 is TGTGCCAGCAGTAGGGTTGGCAATCAGCCCCAGCATTTT. This chain uses TRBV27 with TRBJ1-5; D unclear. Germline values: CDR1 MNHEY, CDR2 SMNVEV (reference sequence). Trimming stripped 5 bases from V and 2 bases from J, with 7 bases between. CDR3 size: 13 residues.

The J gene is TRBJ2-2, the V gene TRBV29-1; D perhaps matches TRBD2 (5 bases). V was trimmed by 4 bases and J by 7 bases, leaving 22 bases between them. Germline V gene lookup returns CDR1 SQVTM and CDR2 ANQGSEA. This CDR3 region has 16 residues. CDR3 protein: CSVVSSGWESVGELFF. For the CDR3, the DNA is TGCAGCGTTGTCAGTTCCGGGTGGGAGTCTGTCGGGGAGCTGTTTTTT.

The chain combines TRBV5-1 with TRBJ2-1; 9 positions agree with TRBD1. Unmatched junction bases numbered 3, after V lost 0 bases and J lost 8 bases. In germline, CDR1 is SGHRS, CDR2 YFSETQ. The CDR3 is made up of 14 amino acids. The CDR3 DNA reads as TGCGCCAGCAGCTTGGACAGGGGGCTGTATGAGCAGTTCTTC. This translates into CASSLDRGLYEQFF.

This rearrangement joins TRBV24-1 to TRBJ2-3, with 7 positions matching TRBD1. Trimming at V came to 3 bases and at J to 1 base, leaving 3 bases not matched to a gene. Per the germline V gene, CDR1 is KGHDR and CDR2 is SFDVKD. The CDR3 has 15 residues. The CDR3: CATSDPTGGTDTQYF. The CDR3 DNA is TGTGCCACCAGTGATCCCACAGGGGGCACAGATACGCAGTATTTT.

The gene calls are TRBV9 and TRBJ2-6; no clear D. V dropped 0 bases and J dropped 6 bases, with 13 bases sitting between them. In germline, CDR1 is SGDLS, CDR2 YYNGEE. This CDR3 is built from 16 residues. The CDR3 here is CASSVALGMEANVLTF. The CDR3 nucleotides read TGTGCCAGCAGCGTAGCGTTAGGGATGGAGGCCAACGTCCTGACTTTC.

The CDR3 loop reads CASSLWGRDEQYF. DNA of the CDR3: TGTGCCAGCAGTTTATGGGGGCGAGACGAGCAGTACTTC. The chain combines TRBV27 with TRBJ2-7, with a possible D match to TRBD1 (6 bases). Germline CDR1 and CDR2: MNHEY and SMNVEV (reference sequence). V was clipped by 1 base and J by 5 bases, with 9 bases between them. The CDR3 length is 13 residues.

The rearrangement joins TRBV4-1 to TRBJ2-7; 8 bases are a match to TRBD1. Trimming took 1 base from V and 2 from J; bases not matched to a gene: 4. The CDR3 runs to 15 residues. Per germline, CDR1 MGHRA and CDR2 YSYEKL. DNA of the CDR3: TGCGCCAGCAGCCAAGGGACAGGGACCACCTACGAGCAGTACTTC. Translating gives CASSQGTGTTYEQYF.

The J gene is TRBJ2-7, the V gene TRBV4-3, with D tentatively TRBD2 (7 bases). Per germline, CDR1 LGHNA and CDR2 YSLEER. This CDR3 has 15 amino acids. The V and J ends lost 3 bases and 4 bases respectively, with 16 bases between them. The CDR3 DNA follows: TGCGCCAGCAGCCAGGGGAGGGGGAGGGCTTACGAGCAGTACTTC. It specifies CASSQGRGRAYEQYF.

The V call is TRBV6-5, the J call TRBJ2-7, with D possibly being TRBD2 (6 bases). Germline values: CDR1 MNHEY, CDR2 SVGAGI. Trimming left V 5 bases short and J 2 bases short, with 13 bases between. CDR3 length: 14 amino acids. The CDR3 DNA is TGTGCCAGCAGTAAAGGGCGGGAACCCTACGAGCAGTACTTC. Translation: CASSKGREPYEQYF.

V and J are TRBV4-3 and TRBJ2-5; D is uncertain. V was trimmed by 0 bases and J by 2 bases, leaving 16 bases between them. The CDR3 spans 17 residues. Germline V gene data show CDR1 as LGHNA and CDR2 as YSLEER. CDR3 in DNA: TGCGCCAGCAGCCAAGAGAAGGGCGCCTACCTACAAGAGACCCAGTACTTC. Translated, it gives CASSQEKGAYLQETQYF.

J is TRBJ2-1 and V is TRBV20-1; TRBD2 matches 10 bases. Germline V gene sequence: CDR1 DFQATT, CDR2 SNEGSKA (reference sequence). After removal of 5 bases from V and 6 bases from J, the junction contained 10 bases not matched to a gene. The CDR3 length is 15 residues. Here the CDR3 DNA reads TGCAGTGCTGACTCCCTAGCGGGAGAGGTCAATGAGCAGTTCTTC. Protein sequence: CSADSLAGEVNEQFF.

In this sample, this clonotype turned up once. The chain carries TRBV7-9 and TRBJ2-7, with no clear D. Germline loops: CDR1 SEHNR, CDR2 FQNEAQ (reference sequence). The CDR3 has 13 amino acids. The V end was cut by 1 base, the J end by 1 base, with 5 bases between. This CDR3 reads CASSLDVSYEQYF. The DNA for the CDR3 is TGTGCCAGCAGCTTAGACGTTTCCTACGAGCAGTACTTC.

The chain carries TRBV28 and TRBJ2-2; 11 bases fit TRBD2. With 8 bases clipped from V and 8 bases from J, the junction kept 19 bases outside the gene matches. CDR1 is MDHEN, CDR2 SYDVKM, per germline. The CDR3 loop spans 18 amino acids. The CDR3 is CASEPRASGRTLVGELFF. In DNA, the CDR3 is TGTGCCAGCGAGCCACGGGCTAGCGGGAGGACCCTTGTGGGGGAGCTGTTTTTT.

This clonotype came up a few times. The chain uses TRBV4-2 and TRBJ2-7; D may be TRBD2 (6 bases). The CDR3 covers 15 residues. Between the trimmed V and J ends, which lost 0 bases and 2 bases, there was a span of 11 bases. CDR1 LGHNA and CDR2 YNFKEQ come from the germline V gene. CDR3 residues: CASSQDPGGTYEQYF. The CDR3 nucleotides are TGTGCCAGCAGCCAAGATCCTGGAGGGACCTACGAGCAGTACTTC.

V is TRBV27 and J is TRBJ2-1; D is tentatively TRBD1 or TRBD2 (5 bases each). Germline V gene sequence: CDR1 MNHEY, CDR2 SMNVEV (reference sequence). V gave up 4 bases and J gave up 0 bases, with 13 bases separating them. The length of the CDR3 is 16 residues. CDR3: CASSSLGTSSYNEQFF. The CDR3 coding sequence is TGTGCCAGCAGTTCCTTAGGGACCAGCTCCTACAATGAGCAGTTCTTC.

The rearrangement uses TRBV5-4 and TRBJ2-3, with 7 nucleotides matching TRBD2. This CDR3 is 17 amino acids long. The junction had 13 bases not matched to a gene; V was cut back by 4 bases and J by 2 bases. Per the germline V gene, CDR1 is SGHNT and CDR2 is YYREEE (reference sequence). The CDR3 region has the DNA TGTGCCAGCAGCCATTTGGCGGCGGGAGCAAACACAGATACGCAGTATTTT. Its translation: CASSHLAAGANTDTQYF.

This clonotype was seen a handful of times. The chain has TRBV27 and TRBJ2-6; D remains unclear. The germline CDR1 and CDR2 sequences are MNHEY and SMNVEV (reference sequence). Deletions cut 5 bases from V and 4 bases from J, with 9 bases between. The CDR3 is 14 amino acids. CDR3 loop: CASSDPGGANVLTF. The CDR3 nucleotides read TGTGCCAGCAGTGACCCGGGCGGGGCCAACGTCCTGACTTTC.